The clone carrying this T cell receptor (beta chain) was seen a handful of times. Its antigen is not known. Using immunoSEQ multiplex PCR, the repertoire was profiled, and TCRdb retains in-frame clones only, with some absent. The sample has fewer than 150,000 clones, 65% to 90% seen once. The data belong to a study of T cell responses to AZD1222 COVID-19 vaccine. Study-wide results and limits: There were mostly white British donors and more females than males, and clonal diversity was possibly underestimated. Seropositive status at baseline applied to only a handful of AZD1222 recipients.

The sequenced sample was peripheral blood, obtained on day 0 of AZD1222 vaccination. The receptor comes from an adult in good health.

The CDR3 here is CASSVAGQGIYEQYF. The CDR3, as DNA: TGTGCCAGCAGCGTAGCTGGGCAGGGCATATACGAGCAGTACTTC. V and J are TRBV9 and TRBJ2-7, with D tentatively TRBD1 (5 bases). Germline assignment: CDR1 SGDLS and CDR2 YYNGEE. Trimming stripped 0 bases from V and 4 bases from J, with 14 bases between. The CDR3 consists of 15 residues.